This TCR beta chain emerged from a study of CD8 T cells in ankylosing spondylitis. MiXCR, applied by TCRdb to the 5' RACE reads, yields one record per CDR3 protein. The table lists 750,000 to 850,000 distinct CDR3 sequences, about 10% of them singletons. Broader study findings: A motif of under 10 highly homologous TCR beta variants was seen as apparently characteristic of ankylosing spondylitis blood. From matched ankylosing spondylitis synovial fluid, disease-linked clones were reportedly recovered at significantly enriched levels.

This CDR3 spans 16 amino acids. With 6 bases clipped from V and 6 bases from J, the junction kept 16 bases outside the gene matches. Germline V CDR1 and CDR2: SGHTA, FQGNSA. Comments on this clonotype: Its specificity is unknown.

The sequencing sample was made of blood, either unsorted or a sorted T cell fraction (not recorded which). This chain links TRBV7-2 with TRBJ2-7; 8 bases agree with TRBD1. The sequence was collected from a male donor with ankylosing spondylitis. The CDR3 bases are TGTGCCAGCAGGCCAGGGGGCGGAGGGGTCACTTCCGAGCAGTACTTC. Amino acids: CASRPGGGGVTSEQYF.